These 26 T cell receptor beta chains share one sample of origin, sequenced in a study of cytomegalovirus exposure and HLA in healthy donors. PCR employed 60 Vbeta and 13 Jbeta primers. Libraries were prepared by immunoSEQ multiplex PCR; TCRdb keeps only in-frame clonotypes and omits some of them. The sample lists under 200,000 clones; roughly four fifths were seen once. Source material: PBMCs. The receptors were sampled from a man aged 40-49 years in good health and CMV-seropositive.

The count of this clone is one. This rearrangement joins TRBV19 to TRBJ2-3; a weak D match, TRBD1 (6 bases). V lost 5 bases, J lost 4 bases, and 10 bases lay in between. The germline CDR1 and CDR2 sequences are LNHDA and SQIVND (reference sequence). The CDR3 is 13 residues long. CDR3 sequence reads: CASSQGTADTQYF. The DNA of the CDR3 is TGTGCCAGTAGTCAGGGGACCGCAGATACGCAGTATTTT.

The chain couples TRBV28 to TRBJ1-5; 8 nucleotides line up with TRBD1. Trimming at V came to 6 bases and at J to 7 bases, leaving 8 bases not matched to a gene. CDR1 is MDHEN, CDR2 SYDVKM, per germline. CDR3 length: 14 residues. CDR3 DNA sequence: TGTGCCAGCAGCCACGGACAGGGCGGACAGCCCCAGCATTTT. This sequence encodes CASSHGQGGQPQHF.

The genes are TRBV5-4 and TRBJ2-7; 8 bases align to TRBD1. Unmatched junction bases numbered 12, after V lost 4 bases and J lost 0 bases. The CDR3 totals 17 residues. The V gene's germline CDR1 is SGHNT and CDR2 YYREEE (reference sequence). CDR3 bases: TGTGCCAGCAGCCAAGAAATATCAGGGGGCGGCTCCTACGAGCAGTACTTC. Amino acids: CASSQEISGGGSYEQYF.

The rearrangement links TRBV6-5 to TRBJ2-7, with D possibly being TRBD1 (6 bases). The CDR3 covers 13 residues. The V gene's germline CDR1 is MNHEY and CDR2 SVGAGI. Trimming removed 6 bases from V and 6 bases from J, with 15 bases in between. In DNA, the CDR3 is TGTGCCAGCAGCCTGACAGGTTCGAGCGAGCAGTACTTC. This gives the protein CASSLTGSSEQYF.

The V gene is TRBV4-2, the J gene TRBJ2-1; D unclear. The germline V and J ends were trimmed by 1 base and 0 bases, with 10 bases remaining between them. Germline lookup yields CDR1 LGHNA and CDR2 YNFKEQ. The CDR3 loop spans 16 amino acids. CDR3 loop: CASSQAWRSSYNEQFF. The CDR3, as DNA: TGTGCCAGCAGCCAAGCCTGGCGGAGCTCCTACAATGAGCAGTTCTTC.

The chain carries TRBV6-6 and TRBJ2-2; 7 nucleotides agree with TRBD2. Germline V gene lookup returns CDR1 MNHNY and CDR2 SVGAGI (reference sequence). Germline trimming cut 0 bases from V and 4 bases from J; bases unmatched to any gene: 5. The CDR3 is 16 amino acids. Here the CDR3 DNA reads TGTGCCAGCAGTTACTCGGGCGGGAGCGGCACCGGGGAGCTGTTTTTT. Protein product: CASSYSGGSGTGELFF.

With regard to this clone: Germline is not matched at one junction end, which may reflect a read error. The V and J genes are TRBV6-1 and TRBJ2-7, with 10 bases identical to TRBD2. Germline assignment: CDR1 MNHNS and CDR2 SASEGT. The CDR3 is made up of 15 amino acids. The CDR3 region is CAISERLAGVSEQYF. In nucleotides, the CDR3 is TGTGCCATCAGTGAAAGGCTAGCGGGAGTTTCCGAGCAGTACTTC.

This sequence joins TRBV9 and TRBJ2-7; unclear D gene. The CDR3 sequence is 15 residues long. Germline CDR1 is SGDLS and CDR2 is YYNGEE. V gave up 0 bases and J gave up 0 bases, with 10 bases separating them. This chain's CDR3 is CASSVGLVSSYEQYF. CDR3 nucleotides: TGTGCCAGCAGCGTAGGACTTGTGAGCTCCTACGAGCAGTACTTC.

This chain connects TRBV7-9 to TRBJ2-7; 11 nucleotides agree with TRBD2. Germline-derived CDR1 and CDR2 are SEHNR and FQNEAQ (reference sequence). This CDR3 is built from 15 residues. V lost 4 bases to trimming and J lost 2 bases; unmatched junction nucleotides: 4. The CDR3 is CASSSLLAGAYEQYF. The CDR3 nucleotides read TGTGCCAGCAGCTCCTTACTAGCGGGGGCCTACGAGCAGTACTTC.

The chain combines TRBV2 with TRBJ1-2, with D hard to call. Germline V gene sequence: CDR1 SNHLY, CDR2 FYNNEI. V lost 9 bases and J lost 2, with 13 bases in between. The CDR3 runs 13 residues. The CDR3 protein is CASLPGRNYGYTF. The DNA for the CDR3 is TGTGCCAGTTTACCGGGTCGGAACTATGGCTACACCTTC.

The rearrangement joins TRBV5-1 to TRBJ1-4, with 8 positions matching TRBD1. The CDR3 has 14 residues. The germline V gene encodes CDR1 SGHRS and CDR2 YFSETQ. Trimming removed 4 bases from V and 7 bases from J; junction bases left unmatched: 6. DNA of the CDR3: TGCGCCAGCAGCACGACAGGGGCCAGTGAAAAACTGTTTTTT. Encoded protein: CASSTTGASEKLFF.

This rearrangement joins TRBV5-6 to TRBJ1-5; TRBD1 agrees at 8 bases. This CDR3 comprises 16 residues. Germline loops: CDR1 SGHDT, CDR2 YYEEEE. V lost 3 bases to trimming and J lost 6 bases; unmatched junction nucleotides: 11. The CDR3 reads CASSYYPGGAGQPQHF. The CDR3 DNA reads TGTGCCAGCAGCTACTATCCAGGGGGCGCGGGTCAGCCCCAGCATTTT.

The chain recombines TRBV7-9 with TRBJ2-5, with TRBD1 identical over 8 bases. Germline values: CDR1 SEHNR, CDR2 FQNEAQ (reference sequence). The CDR3 consists of 19 residues. V lost 4 bases, J lost 5 bases, and 21 bases stayed unmatched. The CDR3 spells CASSSPRKDPGGLWETQYF. In nucleotides, the CDR3 is TGTGCCAGCAGCTCCCCTCGTAAAGACCCAGGGGGCTTGTGGGAGACCCAGTACTTC.

The V and J genes are TRBV6-5 and TRBJ1-1, with D possibly matching TRBD1 (6 bases). CDR3 length equals 11 residues. Germline assignment: CDR1 MNHEY and CDR2 SVGAGI. V was shortened by 4 bases and J by 7 bases, with 7 bases between the two germline ends. The CDR3 is CASSSTGEAFF. Here the CDR3 DNA reads TGTGCCAGCAGTTCGACAGGTGAAGCTTTCTTT.

V usage is TRBV4-1 and J usage is TRBJ2-3; possibly TRBD1 for D (6 bases). V lost 2 bases to trimming and J lost 6 bases, with 12 bases between them. Germline lookup yields CDR1 MGHRA and CDR2 YSYEKL. This CDR3 is 14 amino acids long. The CDR3 loop is CASSQQRQGDTQYF. CDR3 DNA sequence: TGCGCCAGCAGCCAACAACGCCAGGGGGATACGCAGTATTTT.

This clone was counted between two and nine times. The V and J genes are TRBV4-2 and TRBJ2-7; D may be TRBD2 (5 bases). The CDR3 consists of 17 residues. Germline V CDR1 and CDR2: LGHNA, YNFKEQ. Trimming cost V 0 bases and J 2 bases, with 17 bases left between them. The DNA of the CDR3 is TGTGCCAGCAGCCAAGAAACGAGAGGGCACCTTGCCTACGAGCAGTACTTC. It codes for CASSQETRGHLAYEQYF.

J is TRBJ2-7 and V is TRBV27; 16 positions match TRBD2. This CDR3 is built from 21 residues. Trimming removed 1 base from V and 7 bases from J; junction bases left unmatched: 19. Germline loops: CDR1 MNHEY, CDR2 SMNVEV (reference sequence). This CDR3 reads CASSLFPGLAGGPRPVGEQYF. The CDR3 DNA is TGTGCCAGCAGTTTATTCCCGGGACTAGCGGGAGGGCCCCGCCCCGTGGGGGAGCAGTACTTC.

This sequence joins TRBV28 and TRBJ1-4, with 8 bases that match TRBD1. V was pared by 6 bases and J by 5 bases, with 11 bases of the junction left unmatched. Germline V lookup: CDR1 MDHEN, CDR2 SYDVKM. The CDR3 is made up of 16 amino acids. The CDR3 sequence: CASSTPQGAGNEKLFF. The CDR3 coding sequence is TGTGCCAGCAGCACACCTCAGGGGGCAGGGAATGAAAAACTGTTTTTT.

The genes are TRBV7-7 and TRBJ2-5; D is undetermined. V shed 5 bases and J shed 4 bases, with 20 bases lying between them. Looked up from germline, CDR1 is SSHAT and CDR2 is FNYEAQ (reference sequence). The CDR3 sequence is 16 residues long. DNA of the CDR3: TGTGCCAGCAGCCCGGGTGCGTCTTCCAAAGGAGAGACCCAGTACTTC. Encoded protein: CASSPGASSKGETQYF.

The chain uses TRBV7-9 and TRBJ2-1, with D perhaps matching TRBD2 (5 bases). Trimming left V 3 bases short and J 4 bases short, with 16 bases between. Germline CDR1 and CDR2: SEHNR and FQNEAQ (reference sequence). This CDR3 contains 16 residues. The CDR3 DNA sequence: TGTGCCAGCAGCTTCCGGGAAGAACGTTTTTACAATGAGCAGTTCTTC. Protein product: CASSFREERFYNEQFF. Full variable domain (remainder filled in from reference TRBV7-9 and TRBJ2-1): DTGVSQNPRHKITKRGQNVTFRCDPISEHNRLYWYRQTLGQGPEFLTYFQNEAQLEKSRLLSDRFSAERPKGSFSTLEIQRTEQGDSAMYLCASSFREERFYNEQFFGPGTRLTVL.

The chain joins TRBV5-1 to TRBJ1-5; no firm D call. The CDR3 runs 14 residues. In germline, CDR1 is SGHRS, CDR2 YFSETQ. The ends were cut back, 4 bases at V and 3 bases at J, with 11 bases in the middle. CDR3 sequence (DNA): TGCGCCAGCAGCACCGACGGGAACAATCAGCCCCAGCATTTT. Protein: CASSTDGNNQPQHF.

V is TRBV27 and J is TRBJ2-1, with D perhaps matching TRBD2 (5 bases). Germline V gene sequence: CDR1 MNHEY, CDR2 SMNVEV (reference sequence). V was cut by 4 bases and J by 1 base, with 11 bases left in between. CDR3 length equals 15 residues. The CDR3 bases are TGTGCCAGCAGTTCCGCCGCGGGTTCCTACAATGAGCAGTTCTTC. It is translated as CASSSAAGSYNEQFF.

The chain links TRBV2 to TRBJ2-7; tentative D call: TRBD2 (6 bases). This CDR3 has 17 residues. Germline CDR1 is SNHLY and CDR2 is FYNNEI. V dropped 0 bases and J dropped 2 bases, with 17 bases sitting between them. The CDR3 reads CASSEAKVSGETYEQYF. The DNA of the CDR3 is TGTGCCAGCAGTGAAGCGAAAGTCTCGGGAGAAACCTACGAGCAGTACTTC.

The chain employs TRBV10-3 and TRBJ2-5; no definite D call. The germline CDR1 and CDR2 sequences are ENHRY and SYGVKD. The ends were cut back, 10 bases at V and 2 bases at J, with 14 bases in the middle. CDR3 length: 13 amino acids. Written as DNA, the CDR3 is TGTGCCACCACTTCGGGTTTACAAGAGACCCAGTACTTC. The encoded protein is CATTSGLQETQYF.

CDR3 residues: CASSLTAYSGNTIYF. CDR3 nucleotides: TGTGCCAGCAGCTTAACAGCTTACTCTGGAAACACCATATATTTT. The genes are TRBV13 and TRBJ1-3, with no clear D. CDR1 is PRHDT and CDR2 is FYEKMQ in the germline V gene (reference sequence). V was pared by 2 bases and J by 0 bases, with 8 bases between. This CDR3 has 15 residues.

This clone was counted once. The chain uses TRBV5-6 and TRBJ2-1; 9 bases agree with TRBD1. CDR3 length: 17 amino acids. V trimming: 5 bases; J trimming: 9 bases; junction bases outside the gene matches: 18. Germline CDR1 SGHDT, CDR2 YYEEEE. Written as DNA, the CDR3 is TGTGCCAGCAGTTCGGGACCGGCCGGGACAGGGTTGGGTGAGCAGTTCTTC. Translating gives CASSSGPAGTGLGEQFF.